The TCR beta chain under discussion was sequenced for a study of OX40 agonist ivuxolimab in advanced cancers. Across the study: Patients were dosed with the agonistic anti-OX40 (CD134) antibody ivuxolimab. The study, taken as a whole, reports: Among T cells, CD8+ cells averaged more expanded clones than CD4+ cells. The CD4+ and CD8+ T cells in the blood had expanded clonally by week 6 at 0.1 to 3.0 mg/kg.

Regarding this clone: The antigen is not known.

Cycle 7 day 1, cycle 4 day 1, and baseline were the timepoints at which blood was sampled. The germline gives CDR1 SGHTS, CDR2 YDEGEE. V was clipped by 1 base and J by 5 bases, with 3 bases between them. The CDR3 has 12 amino acids. The method was immunoSEQ multiplex PCR; TCRdb's version includes in-frame clones alone and lacks a portion of them. This table has some 35,000 clones, 75% to 90% appearing once. The sample here was CD4+ or CD8+ T cells sorted from blood, taken in a trial of the OX40 agonist ivuxolimab. The chain combines TRBV5-8 with TRBJ2-2; D is undetermined. This clonotype was sampled from an adult with an advanced solid tumor such as melanoma, head and neck, liver or kidney cancer. In DNA form, the CDR3 reads TGTGCCAGCAGCTTGTGGACCGGGGAGCTGTTTTTT. It yields the protein CASSLWTGELFF.